This entry concerns a single T cell receptor (beta chain). These data are taken from a study of blood T cell repertoires in COVID-19. Trimming removed 10 bases from V and 2 bases from J; junction bases left unmatched: 4. Germline V gives CDR1 SNHLY, CDR2 FYNNEI. This CDR3 is 13 amino acids long. Assay used: immunoSEQ multiplex PCR; TCRdb lists only in-frame clones, some missing. The repertoire has some 70,000 clones, around 89% of them found once; the top ten carry around 0.58%. The sample comprised peripheral blood. The V and J genes are TRBV2 and TRBJ2-1; TRBD2 agrees at 8 bases. This TCR derives from a man in his 60s with acute or convalescent COVID-19. The chain's CDR3 is CATGGDPYNEQFF. The CDR3 DNA sequence: TGTGCCACCGGGGGGGACCCCTACAATGAGCAGTTCTTC.